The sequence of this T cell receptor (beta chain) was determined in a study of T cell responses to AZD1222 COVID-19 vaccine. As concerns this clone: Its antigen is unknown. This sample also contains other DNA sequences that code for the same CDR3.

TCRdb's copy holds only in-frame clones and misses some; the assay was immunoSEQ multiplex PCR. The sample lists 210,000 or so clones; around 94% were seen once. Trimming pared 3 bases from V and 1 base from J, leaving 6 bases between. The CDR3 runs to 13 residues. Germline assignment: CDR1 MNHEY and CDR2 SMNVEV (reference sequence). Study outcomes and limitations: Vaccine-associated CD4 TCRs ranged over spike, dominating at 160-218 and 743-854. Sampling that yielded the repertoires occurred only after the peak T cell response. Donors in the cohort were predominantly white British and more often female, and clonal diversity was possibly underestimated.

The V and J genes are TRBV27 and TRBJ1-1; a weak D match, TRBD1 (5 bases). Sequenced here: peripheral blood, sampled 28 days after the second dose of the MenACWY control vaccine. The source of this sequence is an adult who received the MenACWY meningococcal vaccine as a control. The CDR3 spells CASSFGGNTEAFF. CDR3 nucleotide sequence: TGTGCCAGCAGTTTTGGGGGGAACACTGAAGCTTTCTTT.